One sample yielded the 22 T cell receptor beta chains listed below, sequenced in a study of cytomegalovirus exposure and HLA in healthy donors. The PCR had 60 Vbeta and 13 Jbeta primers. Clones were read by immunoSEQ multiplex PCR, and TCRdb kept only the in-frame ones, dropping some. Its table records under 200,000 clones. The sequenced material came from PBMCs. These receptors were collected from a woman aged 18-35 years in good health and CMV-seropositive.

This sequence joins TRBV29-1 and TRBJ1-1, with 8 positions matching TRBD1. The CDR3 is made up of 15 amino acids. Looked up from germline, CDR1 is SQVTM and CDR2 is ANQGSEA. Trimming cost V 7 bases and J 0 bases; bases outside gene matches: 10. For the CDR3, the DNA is TGCAGCGGAGACAGGGGTTGGGGCATGAACACTGAAGCTTTCTTT. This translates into CSGDRGWGMNTEAFF.

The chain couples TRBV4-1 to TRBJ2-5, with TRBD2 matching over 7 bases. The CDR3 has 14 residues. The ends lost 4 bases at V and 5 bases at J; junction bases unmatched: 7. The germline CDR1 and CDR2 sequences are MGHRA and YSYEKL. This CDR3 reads CASSRGVGGETQYF. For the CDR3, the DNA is TGCGCCAGCAGCCGGGGAGTGGGGGGGGAGACCCAGTACTTC.

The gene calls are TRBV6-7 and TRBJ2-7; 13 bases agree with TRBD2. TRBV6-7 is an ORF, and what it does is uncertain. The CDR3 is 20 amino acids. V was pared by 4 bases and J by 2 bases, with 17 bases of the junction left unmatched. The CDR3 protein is CASSSARTSGGPRLPYEQYF. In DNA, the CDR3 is TGTGCCAGCAGTTCCGCCAGGACTAGCGGGGGCCCCCGTTTGCCCTACGAGCAGTACTTC.

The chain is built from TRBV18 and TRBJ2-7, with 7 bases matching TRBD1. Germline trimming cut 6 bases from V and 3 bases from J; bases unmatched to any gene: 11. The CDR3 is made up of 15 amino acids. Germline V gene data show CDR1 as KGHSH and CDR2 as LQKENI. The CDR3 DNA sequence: TGTGCCAGCTCTTCTATTCGACAGGGAGTCTACGAGCAGTACTTC. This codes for CASSSIRQGVYEQYF.

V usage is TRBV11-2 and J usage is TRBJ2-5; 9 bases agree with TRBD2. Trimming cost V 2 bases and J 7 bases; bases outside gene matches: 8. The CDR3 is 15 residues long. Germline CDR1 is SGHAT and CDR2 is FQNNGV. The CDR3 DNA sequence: TGTGCCAGCAGCTTATTAGCGGGGGCCCTTGGGACCCAGTACTTC. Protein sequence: CASSLLAGALGTQYF.

The DNA for the CDR3 is TGTGCCAGCAGCTTAGCACATAGCTCGAGCTACACCTTC. This gives the protein CASSLAHSSSYTF. V usage is TRBV7-2 and J usage is TRBJ1-2, with D unclear. The V end was cut by 0 bases, the J end by 9 bases, with 11 bases between. In germline, CDR1 is SGHTA, CDR2 FQGNSA. CDR3 length: 13 residues.

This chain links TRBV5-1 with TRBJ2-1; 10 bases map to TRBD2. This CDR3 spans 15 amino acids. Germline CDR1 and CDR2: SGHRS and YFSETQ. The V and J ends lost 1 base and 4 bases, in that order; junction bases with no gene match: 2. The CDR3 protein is CASSLSGGEYNEQFF. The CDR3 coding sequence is TGCGCCAGCAGCTTGAGCGGGGGGGAGTACAATGAGCAGTTCTTC.

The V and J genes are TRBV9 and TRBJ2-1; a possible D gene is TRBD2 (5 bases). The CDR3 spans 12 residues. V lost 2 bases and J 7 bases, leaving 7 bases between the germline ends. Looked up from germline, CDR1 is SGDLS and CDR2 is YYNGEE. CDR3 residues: CASSVTKNEQFF. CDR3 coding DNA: TGTGCCAGCAGCGTGACTAAAAATGAGCAGTTCTTC.

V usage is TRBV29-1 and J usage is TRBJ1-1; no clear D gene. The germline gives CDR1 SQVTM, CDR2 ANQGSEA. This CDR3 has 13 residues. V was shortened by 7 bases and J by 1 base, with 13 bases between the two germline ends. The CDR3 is CSAQAAGNTEAFF. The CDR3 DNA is TGCAGCGCCCAAGCGGCAGGGAACACTGAAGCTTTCTTT.

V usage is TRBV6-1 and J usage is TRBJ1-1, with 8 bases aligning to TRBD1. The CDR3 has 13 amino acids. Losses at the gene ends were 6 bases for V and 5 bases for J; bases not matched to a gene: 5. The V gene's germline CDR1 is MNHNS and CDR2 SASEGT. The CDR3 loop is CASSSDRDTEAFF. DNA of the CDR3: TGTGCCAGCAGCTCGGACAGGGATACTGAAGCTTTCTTT.

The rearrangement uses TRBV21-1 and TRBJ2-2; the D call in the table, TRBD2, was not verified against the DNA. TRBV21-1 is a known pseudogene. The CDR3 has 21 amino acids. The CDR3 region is CASTPGQSISGTSGDTGELFF. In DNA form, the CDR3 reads TGTGCCAGCACCCCGGGACAGTCGATCTCCGGGACTAGCGGAGACACCGGGGAGCTGTTTTTT.

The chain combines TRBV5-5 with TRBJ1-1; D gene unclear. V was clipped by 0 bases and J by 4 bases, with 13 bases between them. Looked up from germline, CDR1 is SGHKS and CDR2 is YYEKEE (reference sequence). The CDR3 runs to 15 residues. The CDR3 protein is CASSLAETVGTEAFF. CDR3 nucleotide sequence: TGTGCCAGCAGCTTGGCCGAAACAGTGGGCACTGAAGCTTTCTTT.

The CDR3 is CASSLQVNQPQHF. CDR3 coding DNA: TGTGCCAGCAGTTTACAGGTCAATCAGCCCCAGCATTTT. The rearrangement joins TRBV2 to TRBJ1-5, with a possible D match to TRBD1 (5 bases). Trimming cost V 5 bases and J 3 bases, with 8 bases left between them. CDR3 length equals 13 residues. CDR1 and CDR2 (germline): SNHLY, FYNNEI. Supplemented by reference TRBV2 and TRBJ1-5, the full variable domain reads EPEVTQTPSHQVTQMGQEVILRCVPISNHLYFYWYRQILGQKVEFLVSFYNNEISEKSEIFDDQFSVERPDGSNFTLKIRSTKLEDSAMYFCASSLQVNQPQHFGDGTRLSIL.

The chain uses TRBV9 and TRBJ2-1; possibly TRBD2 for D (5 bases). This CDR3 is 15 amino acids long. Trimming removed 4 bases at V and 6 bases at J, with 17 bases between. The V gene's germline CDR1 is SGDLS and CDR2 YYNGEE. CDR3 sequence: CASSLAARGSNEQFF. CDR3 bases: TGTGCCAGCAGCCTAGCAGCCCGGGGATCCAATGAGCAGTTCTTC.

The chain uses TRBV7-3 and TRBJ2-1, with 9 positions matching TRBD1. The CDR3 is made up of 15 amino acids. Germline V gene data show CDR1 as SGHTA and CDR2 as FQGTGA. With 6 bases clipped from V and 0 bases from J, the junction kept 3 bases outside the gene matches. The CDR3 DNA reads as TGTGCCAGCAGGTCGGACAGGGGCTCCTACAATGAGCAGTTCTTC. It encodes CASRSDRGSYNEQFF.

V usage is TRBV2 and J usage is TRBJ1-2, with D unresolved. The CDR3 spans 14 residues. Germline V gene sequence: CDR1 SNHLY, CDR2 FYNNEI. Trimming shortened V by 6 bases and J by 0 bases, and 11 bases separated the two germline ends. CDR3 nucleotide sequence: TGTGCCAGCAGCGACTCCTCCTCTAACTATGGCTACACCTTC. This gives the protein CASSDSSSNYGYTF. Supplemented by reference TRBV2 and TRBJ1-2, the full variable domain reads EPEVTQTPSHQVTQMGQEVILRCVPISNHLYFYWYRQILGQKVEFLVSFYNNEISEKSEIFDDQFSVERPDGSNFTLKIRSTKLEDSAMYFCASSDSSSNYGYTFGSGTRLTVV.

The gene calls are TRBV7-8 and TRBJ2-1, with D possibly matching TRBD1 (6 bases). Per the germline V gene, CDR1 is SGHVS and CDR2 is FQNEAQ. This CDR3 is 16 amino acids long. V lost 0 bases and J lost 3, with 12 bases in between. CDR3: CASSLAVGTRYNEQFF. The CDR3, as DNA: TGTGCCAGCAGCTTAGCTGTTGGGACACGCTACAATGAGCAGTTCTTC. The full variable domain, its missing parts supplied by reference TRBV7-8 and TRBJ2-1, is GAGVSQSPRYKVAKRGQDVALRCDPISGHVSLFWYQQALGQGPEFLTYFQNEAQLDKSGLPSDRFFAERPEGSVSTLKIQRTQQEDSAVYLCASSLAVGTRYNEQFFGPGTRLTVL.

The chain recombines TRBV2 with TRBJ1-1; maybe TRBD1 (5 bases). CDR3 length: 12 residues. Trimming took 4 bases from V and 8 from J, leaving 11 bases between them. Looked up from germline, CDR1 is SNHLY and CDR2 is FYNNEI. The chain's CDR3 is CASSGTGLEAFF. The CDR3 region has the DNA TGTGCCAGCAGTGGAACGGGACTAGAAGCTTTCTTT.

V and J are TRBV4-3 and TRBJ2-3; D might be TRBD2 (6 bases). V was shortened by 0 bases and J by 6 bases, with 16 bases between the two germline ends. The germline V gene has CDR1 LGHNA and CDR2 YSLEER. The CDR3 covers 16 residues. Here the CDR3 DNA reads TGCGCCAGCAGCCAAGATCAGCTAGCGAGGGCGGATACGCAGTATTTT. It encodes CASSQDQLARADTQYF.

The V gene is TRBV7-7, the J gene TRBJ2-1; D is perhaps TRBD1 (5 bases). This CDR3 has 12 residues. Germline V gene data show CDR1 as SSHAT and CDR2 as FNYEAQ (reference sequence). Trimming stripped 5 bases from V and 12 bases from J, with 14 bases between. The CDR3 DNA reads TGTGCCAGCAGCGACCAGGGCGTGCCGCAGTTCTTC. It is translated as CASSDQGVPQFF.

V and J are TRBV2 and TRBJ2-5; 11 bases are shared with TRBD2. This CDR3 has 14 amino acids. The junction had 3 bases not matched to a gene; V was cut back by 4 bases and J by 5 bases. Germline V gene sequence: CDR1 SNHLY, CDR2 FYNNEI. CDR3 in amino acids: CASSGTSGFETQYF. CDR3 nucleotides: TGTGCCAGCAGTGGGACTAGCGGGTTTGAGACCCAGTACTTC.

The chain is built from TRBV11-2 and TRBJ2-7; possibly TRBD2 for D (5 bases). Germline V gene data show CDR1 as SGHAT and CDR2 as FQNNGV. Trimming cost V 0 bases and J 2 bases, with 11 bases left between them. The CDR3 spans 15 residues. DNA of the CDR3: TGTGCCAGCAGCTTAGAGAGGGCGAGAGCCTACGAGCAGTACTTC. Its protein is CASSLERARAYEQYF.